The TCR beta chain under discussion was sequenced for a study of glioma-infiltrating T cells. This clonotype was seen repeatedly, ten times or more. The CDR3 loop spans 14 amino acids. Germline V gives CDR1 KGHDR, CDR2 SFDVKD. Trimming took 5 bases from V and 0 from J, leaving 8 bases between them. TCR alpha and beta CDR3 regions were amplified from RNA using iRepertoire nested multiplex PCR. TCRdb processed the multiplex PCR reads anew with MiXCR; each CDR3 protein has one entry. The table shows 150,000 to 200,000 distinct CDR3 sequences, with 25% to 35% occurring only once. The chain employs TRBV24-1 and TRBJ2-3, with no clear D. The receptor was isolated from a human donor with low-grade glioma or glioblastoma, undergoing nonglioma brain surgery, or in good health (not recorded which). Input material: glioma tissue, nonneoplastic brain tissue, or PBMCs (not recorded which). CDR3 sequence: CATSAVRSTDTQYF. DNA of the CDR3: TGTGCCACCAGTGCGGTCAGAAGCACAGATACGCAGTATTTT.